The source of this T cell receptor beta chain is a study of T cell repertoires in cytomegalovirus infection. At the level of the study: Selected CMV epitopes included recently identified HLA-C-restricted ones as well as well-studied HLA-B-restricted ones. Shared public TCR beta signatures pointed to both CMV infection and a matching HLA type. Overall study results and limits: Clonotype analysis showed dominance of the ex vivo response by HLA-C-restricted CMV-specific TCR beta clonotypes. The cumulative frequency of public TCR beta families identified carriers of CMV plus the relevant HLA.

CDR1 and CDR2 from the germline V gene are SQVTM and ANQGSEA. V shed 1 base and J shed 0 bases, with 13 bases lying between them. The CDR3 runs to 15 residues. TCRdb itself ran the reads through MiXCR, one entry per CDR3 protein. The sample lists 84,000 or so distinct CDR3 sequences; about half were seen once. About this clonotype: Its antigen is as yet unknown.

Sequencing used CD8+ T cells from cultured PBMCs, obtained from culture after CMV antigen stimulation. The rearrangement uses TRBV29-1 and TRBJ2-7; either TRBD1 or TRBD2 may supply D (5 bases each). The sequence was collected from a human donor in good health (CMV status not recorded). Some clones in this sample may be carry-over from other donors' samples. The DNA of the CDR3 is TGCAGCGTTGAAGGAAGGGGACCCTTCTCCTACGAGCAGTACTTC. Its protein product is CSVEGRGPFSYEQYF.